This T cell receptor (beta chain) was captured in a study of blood T cell repertoires in COVID-19. The wider study: Spain, Italy and the United States supplied samples that represented acute and convalescent COVID-19. Sample material is recorded as cDNA or gDNA derived from T cells, B-cell-depleted T cells, or PBMCs.

How the authors handled the data: For nucleated cells, counts were estimated from reference gene primer amplification. The repertoire was sequenced with immunoSEQ multiplex PCR; TCRdb's copy has only in-frame clones and lacks some. That table gives V, J and clone size, and the DNA gave D and trimming. Counted here are about 50,000 clones, around 78% occurring once; the ten biggest clones make up roughly 12%. The TCR comes from a human donor in a cohort sampled during active COVID-19. Sequencing was done on a sample of peripheral blood.

The DNA of the CDR3 is TGTGCCAGCAGTCTTAACTATGGCTACACCTTC. Protein sequence: CASSLNYGYTF. The chain has TRBV28 and TRBJ1-2; the D is unclear. The V end was cut by 5 bases, the J end by 1 base, with 2 bases between. Germline V CDR1 and CDR2: MDHEN, SYDVKM. The CDR3 has 11 amino acids.